This TCR beta chain was captured by sequencing in a study of T cell responses to AZD1222 COVID-19 vaccine. Study conclusions and caveats: Among spike-specific TCRs, nearly half reportedly target unmutated variant regions. Just a handful of AZD1222 recipients tested seropositive at baseline. Only after the peak T cell response were repertoires sampled.

Data came from immunoSEQ multiplex PCR; TCRdb stores just in-frame clones and leaves some out. The data contain under 200,000 clones, 80% to 95% of them singletons. Regarding this clone: Its antigen remains unknown.

This clonotype was obtained from an adult in good health. The specimen was peripheral blood, collected on day 0 of AZD1222 vaccination.

CDR3 region: CASSPNQAATQYF. CDR3 DNA sequence: TGTGCCAGCAGCCCGAATCAAGCGGCGACCCAGTACTTC. The V call is TRBV16, the J call TRBJ2-5; D might be TRBD2 (5 bases). Germline CDR1 KGHSY, CDR2 FQNENV. The CDR3 has 13 residues. V dropped 4 bases and J dropped 7 bases, with 13 bases sitting between them.